This T cell receptor (beta chain) was sequenced during a study of stem cell transplantation in POMP-related autoinflammatory disease. Study in general: Impaired MHC class I-dependent CD8+ differentiation was hypothesized from defective thymoproteasomes. CD8+ T cells were low and CD4+ cells naive-skewed before transplant. Study-wide results and caveats: Fewer unique TRB V-J gene pairings were identified in patients with PRAID. A trend toward lower repertoire diversity and greater clonality appeared in every analyzed T-cell subset of PRAID patients.

Method: immunoSEQ multiplex PCR; TCRdb's copy keeps in-frame clones and lacks some. The profile shows roughly 32,000 clones, 88% of them singletons. As concerns this clone: Antigen unknown.

CDR1 is SQVTM, CDR2 ANQGSEA, per germline. The CDR3 has 12 residues. With V trimmed by 4 bases and J by 4 bases, 3 bases remained unmatched. The sample in question was CD4+ T cells from PBMCs, obtained before stem cell transplantation. The TCR originated in a human donor with POMP-related autoinflammation and immune dysregulation (PRAID). The genes are TRBV29-1 and TRBJ2-5, with 7 bases fitting TRBD1. For the CDR3, the DNA is TGCAGCGTTGTTTCAGGGGGAGAGACCCAGTACTTC. The encoded protein is CSVVSGGETQYF.